This is a list of T cell receptor beta chains from one sample in a study of radiotherapy plus CTLA-4 blockade in lung cancer. Profiled with immunoSEQ multiplex PCR; TCRdb holds only in-frame clones, not every one. In the table there are 81,000 or so clones, approximately 83% of which are singletons. This specimen consisted of peripheral blood, obtained from a patient treated with radiotherapy plus ipilimumab. Receptors originate from a human donor with non-small cell lung cancer that progressed on radiotherapy plus ipilimumab. CDR3s include the opening cysteine and the closing phenylalanine or tryptophan. A D gene is named only where the DNA matches it firmly. Size is omitted from some rows. Given values are once, few, many or a class for expanded clones.

clone_size: NA; v_call: TRBV5-1; j_call: TRBJ2-3; cdr3_length: 14; d_call: NA; cdr3_aa: CASSLEGGTDTQYF
clone_size: NA; v_call: TRBV6-5; j_call: TRBJ1-2; cdr3_length: 15; d_call: NA; cdr3_aa: CASSAGGGALDGYTF
clone_size: NA; v_call: TRBV25-1; j_call: TRBJ2-1; cdr3_length: 16; d_call: NA; cdr3_aa: CASSELSGNTGNEQFF
clone_size: few; v_call: TRBV6-1; j_call: TRBJ1-5; cdr3_length: 15; d_call: NA; cdr3_aa: CASRTNGVGNQPQHF
clone_size: NA; v_call: TRBV5-1; j_call: TRBJ1-6; cdr3_length: 14; d_call: NA; cdr3_aa: CASSLGDENSPLHF
clone_size: NA; v_call: TRBV6-6; j_call: TRBJ2-1; cdr3_length: 14; d_call: NA; cdr3_aa: CASSPRVSSNEQFF
clone_size: NA; v_call: TRBV6-5; j_call: TRBJ1-2; cdr3_length: 14; d_call: NA; cdr3_aa: CASSRWRVGYGYTF
clone_size: NA; v_call: TRBV4-2; j_call: TRBJ2-1; cdr3_length: 16; d_call: TRBD2; cdr3_aa: CASSPLGTSGYNEQFF
clone_size: NA; v_call: TRBV5-5; j_call: TRBJ2-5; cdr3_length: 14; d_call: NA; cdr3_aa: CASSLYPDVETQYF
clone_size: once; v_call: TRBV19; j_call: TRBJ2-7; cdr3_length: 15; d_call: TRBD2; cdr3_aa: CASTQGRLAGAEQYF
clone_size: few; v_call: TRBV5-1; j_call: TRBJ1-2; cdr3_length: 13; d_call: TRBD1; cdr3_aa: CASSHPGQESYTF
clone_size: once; v_call: TRBV2; j_call: TRBJ2-7; cdr3_length: 16; d_call: NA; cdr3_aa: CASSGRTLALSYEQYF
clone_size: once; v_call: TRBV11-3; j_call: TRBJ2-3; cdr3_length: 12; d_call: NA; cdr3_aa: CASSLTLGTQYF
clone_size: NA; v_call: TRBV7-2; j_call: TRBJ2-5; cdr3_length: 13; d_call: TRBD1; cdr3_aa: CASTRTGGLEQYF
clone_size: NA; v_call: TRBV11-2; j_call: TRBJ2-7; cdr3_length: 15; d_call: TRBD1; cdr3_aa: CASSLAMDRTSEQYF
clone_size: NA; v_call: TRBV18; j_call: TRBJ2-5; cdr3_length: 13; d_call: TRBD2; cdr3_aa: CASSTGREETQYF
clone_size: once; v_call: TRBV7-8; j_call: TRBJ1-4; cdr3_length: 19; d_call: NA; cdr3_aa: CASSPNTVTTGLVNEKLFF
clone_size: NA; v_call: TRBV28; j_call: TRBJ1-1; cdr3_length: 13; d_call: NA; cdr3_aa: CASCSTSNTEAFF
clone_size: NA; v_call: TRBV18; j_call: TRBJ1-5; cdr3_length: 18; d_call: NA; cdr3_aa: CASSPSSTGRNSNQPQHF
clone_size: NA; v_call: TRBV18; j_call: TRBJ2-2; cdr3_length: 14; d_call: NA; cdr3_aa: CASSPFQGTGELFF
clone_size: once; v_call: TRBV6-6; j_call: TRBJ2-3; cdr3_length: 14; d_call: NA; cdr3_aa: CASKEGLGTDTQYF
clone_size: NA; v_call: TRBV7-7; j_call: TRBJ2-5; cdr3_length: 15; d_call: TRBD1; cdr3_aa: CASSLLGQGQETQYF
clone_size: NA; v_call: TRBV9; j_call: TRBJ2-3; cdr3_length: 15; d_call: TRBD2; cdr3_aa: CASSVEAGGLDTQYF
clone_size: NA; v_call: TRBV5-6; j_call: TRBJ2-6; cdr3_length: 15; d_call: NA; cdr3_aa: CASSGTSSGANVLTF
clone_size: NA; v_call: TRBV9; j_call: TRBJ1-2; cdr3_length: 11; d_call: TRBD1; cdr3_aa: CATSDRVGYTF
clone_size: NA; v_call: TRBV5-4; j_call: TRBJ2-2; cdr3_length: 15; d_call: NA; cdr3_aa: CASSLGRGWTGELFF
clone_size: NA; v_call: TRBV30; j_call: TRBJ2-1; cdr3_length: 14; d_call: NA; cdr3_aa: CASRRTGTYNEQFF
clone_size: NA; v_call: TRBV6-1; j_call: TRBJ1-4; cdr3_length: 14; d_call: TRBD1; cdr3_aa: CASNGQATNEKLFF
clone_size: NA; v_call: TRBV7-2; j_call: TRBJ1-2; cdr3_length: 17; d_call: TRBD1; cdr3_aa: CASSLGTGTGKRRGYTF
clone_size: NA; v_call: TRBV10-2; j_call: TRBJ2-7; cdr3_length: 14; d_call: TRBD2; cdr3_aa: CASSRLAGSYEQYF
clone_size: NA; v_call: TRBV9; j_call: TRBJ1-3; cdr3_length: 16; d_call: NA; cdr3_aa: CASSSGGGTSGNTIYF
clone_size: NA; v_call: TRBV19; j_call: TRBJ2-7; cdr3_length: 14; d_call: NA; cdr3_aa: CASTSSGTKYEQYF
clone_size: NA; v_call: TRBV19; j_call: TRBJ2-1; cdr3_length: 15; d_call: TRBD1; cdr3_aa: CASTRIGQGADEQFF
clone_size: NA; v_call: TRBV4-3; j_call: TRBJ2-7; cdr3_length: 17; d_call: NA; cdr3_aa: CASSQDLVSVGAYEQYF
clone_size: NA; v_call: TRBV5-1; j_call: TRBJ2-7; cdr3_length: 11; d_call: NA; cdr3_aa: CASRLAGEQYF
clone_size: few; v_call: TRBV14; j_call: TRBJ1-2; cdr3_length: 13; d_call: TRBD1; cdr3_aa: CASSRGQSDGYTF
clone_size: once; v_call: TRBV2; j_call: TRBJ1-4; cdr3_length: 12; d_call: TRBD1; cdr3_aa: CASRTGYEKLFF
clone_size: NA; v_call: TRBV11-2; j_call: TRBJ2-3; cdr3_length: 17; d_call: NA; cdr3_aa: CASSTGVGGGRTYTQYF
clone_size: NA; v_call: TRBV11-2; j_call: TRBJ1-1; cdr3_length: 15; d_call: NA; cdr3_aa: CASSRPLAGVTEAFF
clone_size: NA; v_call: TRBV7-2; j_call: TRBJ2-5; cdr3_length: 18; d_call: TRBD1; cdr3_aa: CASSPHARTGTGGETQYF
clone_size: NA; v_call: TRBV29-1; j_call: TRBJ2-1; cdr3_length: 10; d_call: NA; cdr3_aa: CSVELEWLFF
clone_size: NA; v_call: TRBV6-1; j_call: TRBJ2-3; cdr3_length: 16; d_call: TRBD1; cdr3_aa: CASSALGTGSTDTQYF
clone_size: NA; v_call: TRBV6-1; j_call: TRBJ1-1; cdr3_length: 14; d_call: TRBD1; cdr3_aa: CASRGQGGGTEAFF
clone_size: few; v_call: TRBV7-9; j_call: TRBJ2-7; cdr3_length: 14; d_call: NA; cdr3_aa: CASSDRDISYEQYF
clone_size: NA; v_call: TRBV19; j_call: TRBJ2-1; cdr3_length: 13; d_call: NA; cdr3_aa: CASSLGQNNEQFF
clone_size: NA; v_call: TRBV19; j_call: TRBJ2-7; cdr3_length: 14; d_call: NA; cdr3_aa: CASRNREATNEQYF
clone_size: NA; v_call: TRBV9; j_call: TRBJ2-7; cdr3_length: 15; d_call: NA; cdr3_aa: CASSVAATSSYEQYF
clone_size: NA; v_call: TRBV7-2; j_call: TRBJ2-1; cdr3_length: 12; d_call: NA; cdr3_aa: CASSLAGVEQFF
clone_size: once; v_call: TRBV5-4; j_call: TRBJ2-3; cdr3_length: 15; d_call: TRBD1; cdr3_aa: CASSPDRGRTDTQYF
clone_size: NA; v_call: TRBV19; j_call: TRBJ1-1; cdr3_length: 15; d_call: NA; cdr3_aa: CASSMLGEPVSEAFF
clone_size: few; v_call: TRBV19; j_call: TRBJ2-7; cdr3_length: 15; d_call: TRBD2; cdr3_aa: CASSIALAGAYEQYF